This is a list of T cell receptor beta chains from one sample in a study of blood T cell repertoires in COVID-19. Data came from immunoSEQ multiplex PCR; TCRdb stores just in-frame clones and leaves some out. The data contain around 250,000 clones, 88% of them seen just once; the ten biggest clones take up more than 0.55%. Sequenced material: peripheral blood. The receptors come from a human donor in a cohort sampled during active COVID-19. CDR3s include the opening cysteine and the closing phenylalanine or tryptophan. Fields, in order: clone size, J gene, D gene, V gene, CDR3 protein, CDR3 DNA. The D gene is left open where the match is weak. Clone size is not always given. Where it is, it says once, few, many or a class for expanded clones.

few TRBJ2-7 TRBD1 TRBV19 CASSLGQGRRVYEQYF TGTGCCAGTAGTCTTGGACAGGGGAGAAGGGTCTACGAGCAGTACTTC
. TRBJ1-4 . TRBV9 CASSVGSEKLFF TGTGCCAGCAGCGTAGGGAGCGAAAAACTGTTTTTT
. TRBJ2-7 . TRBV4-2 CASSPGTRHEQYF TGTGCCAGCAGCCCCGGGACTCGCCACGAGCAGTACTTC
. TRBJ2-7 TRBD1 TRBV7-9 CASSLAASQTGASYEQYF TGTGCCAGCAGCTTAGCGGCTTCTCAAACAGGGGCCTCCTACGAGCAGTACTTC
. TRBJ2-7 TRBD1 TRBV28 CASRTSTGIKYEQYF TGTGCCAGCAGAACTTCGACAGGGATCAAATACGAGCAGTACTTC
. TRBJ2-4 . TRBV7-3 CASSPGGLGKNIQYF TGTGCCAGCAGCCCCGGGGGGCTGGGCAAAAACATTCAGTACTTC
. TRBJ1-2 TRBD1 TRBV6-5 CASSRQGLGGYTF TGTGCCAGCAGCAGACAGGGTTTAGGAGGCTACACCTTC
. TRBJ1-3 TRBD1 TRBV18 CASSPLSQSVSRGSSGNTIYF TGTGCCAGCTCACCACTGAGTCAAAGTGTGAGCAGGGGGAGCTCTGGAAACACCATATATTTT
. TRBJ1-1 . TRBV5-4 CASSLGGNTEAFF TGTGCCAGCAGCCTAGGGGGGAACACTGAAGCTTTCTTT
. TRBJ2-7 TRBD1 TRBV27 CASGISGTGGSYEQYF TGTGCCAGCGGCATTTCCGGGACAGGGGGTTCCTACGAGCAGTACTTC
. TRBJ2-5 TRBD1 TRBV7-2 CASSFAPVSWDRAQETQYF TGTGCCAGCAGCTTTGCCCCGGTTAGTTGGGACAGGGCCCAAGAGACCCAGTACTTC
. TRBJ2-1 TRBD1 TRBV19 CASSVDRDRENNEQFF TGTGCCAGTAGTGTCGACCGGGACAGGGAGAACAATGAGCAGTTCTTC
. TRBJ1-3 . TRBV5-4 CASSPTVAGNTIYF TGTGCCAGCAGTCCTACAGTAGCTGGAAACACCATATATTTT
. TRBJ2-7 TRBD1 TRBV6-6 CASSRHAPRQGSSYEQYF TGTGCCAGCAGCCGACACGCGCCCCGACAGGGGAGCTCCTACGAGCAGTACTTC
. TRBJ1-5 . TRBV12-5 CASGLGTLPYSNQPQHF TGTGCTAGTGGTTTGGGGACACTCCCATATAGCAATCAGCCCCAGCATTTT
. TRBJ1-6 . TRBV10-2 CASSEREVAGNSPLHF TGCGCCAGCAGTGAGAGGGAGGTGGCGGGTAATTCACCCCTCCACTTT
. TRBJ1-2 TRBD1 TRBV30 CAWSRDSSNYGYTF TGTGCCTGGAGCAGGGACAGCTCTAACTATGGCTACACCTTC
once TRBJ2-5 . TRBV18 CASSQQETQYF TGTGCCAGCTCGCAGCAAGAGACCCAGTACTTC
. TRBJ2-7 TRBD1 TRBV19 CASSNQGQGPSYEQYF TGTGCCAGTAGTAACCAAGGACAGGGACCAAGCTACGAGCAGTACTTC
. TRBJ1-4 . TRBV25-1 CASSEFVLEGGEKLFF TGTGCCAGCAGTGAATTCGTTCTCGAGGGCGGTGAAAAACTGTTTTTT
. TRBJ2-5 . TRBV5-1 CASPRGETQYF TGCGCCAGCCCAAGGGGAGAGACCCAGTACTTC
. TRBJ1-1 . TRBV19 CASTPGTISRAFF TGTGCCAGTACGCCGGGGACTATCTCGAGGGCTTTCTTT
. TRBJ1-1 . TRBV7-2 CASSAEGDTEAFF TGTGCCAGCAGCGCCGAGGGGGACACTGAAGCTTTCTTT
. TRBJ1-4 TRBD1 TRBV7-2 CASRWTGGSNNEKLFF TGTGCCAGCAGGTGGACAGGGGGCAGTAATAATGAAAAACTGTTTTTT
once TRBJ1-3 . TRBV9 CASSDSTTRQRPTIYF TGTGCCAGCAGCGACTCCACCACAAGACAGCGACCCACCATATATTTT
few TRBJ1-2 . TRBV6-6 CASSYGGGGYTF TGTGCCAGCAGTTACGGAGGAGGGGGCTACACCTTC
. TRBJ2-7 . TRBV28 CASSFRYSYEQYF TGTGCCAGCAGTTTTCGGTACTCCTACGAGCAGTACTTC
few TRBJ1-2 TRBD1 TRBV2 CASSIRTGSIYGYTF TGTGCCAGCAGTATCAGGACAGGGTCTATATATGGCTACACCTTC
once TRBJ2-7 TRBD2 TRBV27 CASSFSSGRAVQYF TGTGCCAGCAGTTTCTCTAGCGGGAGGGCCGTCCAGTACTTC
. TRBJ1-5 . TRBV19 CASSIGQGNQPQHF TGTGCCAGTAGTATTGGCCAGGGTAATCAGCCCCAGCATTTT
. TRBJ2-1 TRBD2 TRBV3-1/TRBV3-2 CASSQVYLAGHKFF TGTGCCAGCAGCCAAGTCTATCTAGCGGGCCACAAGTTCTTC
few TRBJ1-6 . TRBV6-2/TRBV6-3 CASSTGTLNSPLHF TGTGCCAGCAGCACCGGGACACTCAATTCACCCCTCCACTTT
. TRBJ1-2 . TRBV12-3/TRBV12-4 CASSFGRVDGYTF TGTGCCAGCAGTTTCGGCAGGGTGGATGGCTACACCTTC
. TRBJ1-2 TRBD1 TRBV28 CASNLPGQGHYGYTF TGTGCCAGCAACTTACCGGGACAGGGGCATTATGGCTACACCTTC
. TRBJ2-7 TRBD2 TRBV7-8 CASSPPWGVLSGSYEQYF TGTGCCAGCAGCCCTCCCTGGGGGGTTCTTAGCGGGAGCTACGAGCAGTACTTC
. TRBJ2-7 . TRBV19 CASSMQGTYEQYF TGTGCCAGTAGTATGCAGGGGACCTACGAGCAGTACTTC
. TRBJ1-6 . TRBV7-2 CASSLGAAPPLHF TGTGCCAGCAGCTTAGGCGCGGCTCCACCCCTCCACTTT
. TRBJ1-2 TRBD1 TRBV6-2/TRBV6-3 CASSMGWGQGIYGYTF TGTGCCAGCAGCATGGGCTGGGGACAGGGAATCTATGGCTACACCTTC
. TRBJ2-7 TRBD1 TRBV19 CASSKGQESYEQYF TGTGCCAGTAGTAAAGGACAGGAGTCCTACGAGCAGTACTTC
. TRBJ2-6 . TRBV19 CASQDFSGANVLTF TGTGCCAGCCAAGACTTCTCTGGGGCCAACGTCCTGACTTTC